The 5 T cell receptor beta chains below all came from one sample that was sequenced in a study of T-cell memory formation after mild COVID-19. TCRdb reanalysed the 5' RACE reads using MiXCR and keeps one entry per CDR3 protein. The repertoire holds under 400,000 distinct CDR3 sequences, with around 27% as singletons. The sequenced sample consisted of PBMCs or a T cell subset sorted from them (not recorded which). These receptors were obtained from an adult woman who had mild COVID-19 (a few samples of this study predate the infection). Cell type and time point are not known.

The chain has TRBV7-2 and TRBJ1-2, with D tentatively TRBD1 (5 bases). Between the trimmed V and J ends, which lost 5 bases and 5 bases, there was a span of 18 bases. The CDR3 is 15 amino acids. CDR1 is SGHTA, CDR2 FQGNSA, per germline. CDR3 nucleotide sequence: TGTGCCAGCAGCCCGGATCGGGCCTGGGGGTATGGCTACACCTTC. Amino acids: CASSPDRAWGYGYTF.

This clonotype turned up a few times. The rearrangement joins TRBV3-1 to TRBJ2-3; D is possibly TRBD2 (5 bases). V dropped 4 bases and J dropped 1 base, with 12 bases sitting between them. This CDR3 spans 15 amino acids. The germline gives CDR1 LGHDT, CDR2 YNNKEL (reference sequence). In DNA, the CDR3 is TGTGCCAGCAGCCGAGGGCTCGGACGCACAGATACGCAGTATTTT. This sequence encodes CASSRGLGRTDTQYF.

The chain recombines TRBV4-2 with TRBJ2-3, with 8 bases aligning to TRBD2. This CDR3 comprises 18 residues. Germline assignment: CDR1 LGHNA and CDR2 YNFKEQ. Losses at the gene ends were 0 bases for V and 3 bases for J; bases not matched to a gene: 11. The CDR3 protein is CASSQDLGLGFRTDTQYF. DNA of the CDR3: TGTGCCAGCAGCCAAGATCTGGGACTAGGCTTTAGAACAGATACGCAGTATTTT.

The rearrangement joins TRBV27 to TRBJ1-6, with a tentative D call TRBD1 (5 bases). V lost 6 bases and J lost 6, with 12 bases in between. Per germline, CDR1 MNHEY and CDR2 SMNVEV (reference sequence). This CDR3 has 14 residues. The CDR3 is CASSLGVPNSPLHF. The DNA of the CDR3 is TGTGCCAGCAGCCTAGGGGTTCCTAATTCACCCCTCCACTTT.

The rearrangement uses TRBV12-3 or TRBV12-4 and TRBJ2-1; weak D call: TRBD2 (6 bases). The ends were cut back, 1 base at V and 15 bases at J, with 16 bases in the middle. The CDR3 runs to 13 residues. CDR3 DNA: TGTGCCAGCAGTTTAGGCGGGGCACCAGGGCTGTTCTTC. Its protein product is CASSLGGAPGLFF.